The 20 T cell receptor beta chains given below trace back to one sample, sequenced in a study of CD8 T cells in Susac syndrome. After extraction with the RNeasy kit, about 0.45 to 1 ug of the RNA was reverse transcribed using random hexamers. TCRdb reprocessed the immunoSEQ multiplex PCR reads via MiXCR and lists one record per CDR3 protein. This sample has tens of thousands of distinct CDR3 sequences, with about 96% found just once. Specimen: CD8+ T cells from PBMCs. These receptors all stem from a human donor with Susac syndrome.

A few counts support this clonotype. The chain links TRBV29-1 to TRBJ1-1; D gene ambiguous. The CDR3 runs 14 residues. Per germline, CDR1 SQVTM and CDR2 ANQGSEA. V lost 4 bases to trimming and J lost 4 bases, with 16 bases between them. This CDR3 reads CSVVVIGEGTEAFF. Written as DNA, the CDR3 is TGCAGCGTTGTGGTTATCGGGGAGGGCACTGAAGCTTTCTTT.

The chain has TRBV2 and TRBJ1-2; 8 bases match TRBD1. Germline V gene lookup returns CDR1 SNHLY and CDR2 FYNNEI. J was trimmed by 5 bases and V by 2 bases; bases with no gene match: 10. The CDR3 has 16 residues. The CDR3 reads CASSETLDRAEYGYTF. CDR3 sequence (DNA): TGTGCCAGCAGTGAAACCCTGGACAGGGCGGAGTATGGCTACACCTTC.

In its sample, this clonotype was seen once. The chain carries TRBV5-1 and TRBJ2-7, with 7 nucleotides matching TRBD1. CDR1 is SGHRS, CDR2 YFSETQ, per germline. The CDR3 length is 12 residues. V was clipped by 3 bases and J by 3 bases; unmatched bases: 0. The CDR3 nucleotides are TGCGCCAGCAGCTGGGACAGCTACGAGCAGTACTTC. Translating gives CASSWDSYEQYF.

V usage is TRBV12-3 or TRBV12-4 and J usage is TRBJ2-5; no clear D gene. The CDR3 contains 12 residues. Trimming removed 7 bases at V and 5 bases at J, with 11 bases between. The CDR3: CASTEGGETQYF. The CDR3 DNA is TGTGCCAGCACCGAAGGTGGGGAGACCCAGTACTTC.

The CDR3 DNA follows: TGTGCCAGCAGGCCAGGAGGGACAGGGCTTGAGTCACCCCTCCACTTT. Amino acids: CASRPGGTGLESPLHF. The V call is TRBV28, the J call TRBJ1-6; 9 bases line up with TRBD1. Germline V gene sequence: CDR1 MDHEN, CDR2 SYDVKM. The CDR3 runs 16 residues. V was pared by 6 bases and J by 10 bases, with 13 bases of the junction left unmatched.

The gene calls are TRBV5-4 and TRBJ1-4; D possibly corresponds to TRBD1 (6 bases). The CDR3 contains 14 residues. The germline V gene has CDR1 SGHNT and CDR2 YYREEE (reference sequence). V was trimmed by 4 bases and J by 4 bases, leaving 11 bases between them. The DNA of the CDR3 is TGTGCCAGCAGCACGGGACAAGTTAATGAAAAACTGTTTTTT. It specifies CASSTGQVNEKLFF.

V is TRBV14 and J is TRBJ2-5; no definite D call. Germline V CDR1 and CDR2: SGHDN, FVKESK. CDR3 length equals 16 residues. Trimming pared 0 bases from V and 0 bases from J, leaving 11 bases between. The CDR3 region has the DNA TGTGCCAGCAGCCAAGATTTTGCGGCAAACCAAGAGACCCAGTACTTC. Protein sequence: CASSQDFAANQETQYF.

The chain links TRBV27 to TRBJ2-5, with TRBD2 identical over 12 bases. The ends lost 4 bases at V and 5 bases at J; junction bases unmatched: 8. Per the germline V gene, CDR1 is MNHEY and CDR2 is SMNVEV (reference sequence). The CDR3 is 16 residues long. The DNA of the CDR3 is TGTGCCAGCAGTTCGCCGACTAGCGGGGGCAGGGAGACCCAGTACTTC. This translates into CASSSPTSGGRETQYF.

The CDR3 is CASSLAQSGGIETQYF. DNA for the CDR3: TGTGCCAGCAGCTTAGCGCAAAGCGGGGGGATAGAGACCCAGTACTTC. The J gene is TRBJ2-5, the V gene TRBV7-2; TRBD2 agrees at 9 bases. The germline gives CDR1 SGHTA, CDR2 FQGNSA. CDR3 length equals 16 residues. V was clipped by 0 bases and J by 4 bases; unmatched bases: 6.

The CDR3 coding sequence is TGTGCCAGCAGCTTAGGTAGGGCGGGGGGGCCCTCCGAGCAGTACTTC. It specifies CASSLGRAGGPSEQYF. The chain recombines TRBV7-2 with TRBJ2-7; TRBD2 aligns across 9 bases. This CDR3 has 16 residues. Losses at the gene ends were 1 base for V and 6 bases for J; bases not matched to a gene: 10. CDR1 SGHTA and CDR2 FQGNSA come from the germline V gene.

The DNA for the CDR3 is TGTGCCAGCAGCTGGGGACTTAACAATGAGCAGTTCTTC. Protein: CASSWGLNNEQFF. The rearrangement joins TRBV7-8 to TRBJ2-1; possible D gene TRBD2, 6 bases. Germline assignment: CDR1 SGHVS and CDR2 FQNEAQ. V lost 4 bases, J lost 5 bases, and 9 bases lay in between. The CDR3 is made up of 13 amino acids.

This clonotype came up once. The chain carries TRBV12-3 or TRBV12-4 and TRBJ2-6; 10 bases are a match to TRBD2. V lost 5 bases and J lost 2; bases outside the gene matches: 9. This CDR3 has 18 amino acids. The CDR3 here is CASSQSSGGVAGANVLTF. Here the CDR3 DNA reads TGTGCCAGCAGTCAGTCTAGCGGGGGCGTCGCTGGGGCCAACGTCCTGACTTTC.

The rearrangement uses TRBV28 and TRBJ2-2; 7 bases map to TRBD1. Germline V gene data show CDR1 as MDHEN and CDR2 as SYDVKM. The CDR3 sequence is 16 residues long. The V and J ends lost 2 bases and 0 bases, in that order; junction bases with no gene match: 3. The CDR3 DNA reads TGTGCCAGCAGTTTAGTGGGGACAGCGAACACCGGGGAGCTGTTTTTT. The encoded protein is CASSLVGTANTGELFF.

The gene calls are TRBV25-1 and TRBJ1-2; D unresolved. This CDR3 contains 12 residues. The V end was cut by 6 bases, the J end by 6 bases, with 11 bases between. Germline V gene lookup returns CDR1 MGHDK and CDR2 SYGVNS. In DNA, the CDR3 is TGTGCCAGCAGCTCAGGTTTTGATGGCTACACCTTC. This gives the protein CASSSGFDGYTF.

The rearrangement uses TRBV19 and TRBJ1-1; D remains ambiguous. Trimming took off 3 bases at V and 4 bases at J, with 9 bases between the two ends. The CDR3 covers 13 residues. In germline, CDR1 is LNHDA, CDR2 SQIVND (reference sequence). The CDR3 protein is CASSIKGSTEAFF. DNA of the CDR3: TGTGCCAGTAGTATCAAGGGCAGCACTGAAGCTTTCTTT.

The chain carries TRBV27 and TRBJ2-7, with D perhaps given as TRBD1 or TRBD2 (6 bases each). V lost 2 bases, J lost 4 bases, and 12 bases lay in between. Germline CDR1 MNHEY, CDR2 SMNVEV (reference sequence). The CDR3 has 14 amino acids. CDR3 in DNA: TGTGCCAGCAGTTTAAGGGGGGTGAAGTACGAGCAGTACTTC. This sequence encodes CASSLRGVKYEQYF.

The chain uses TRBV20-1 and TRBJ1-1; no definite D call. CDR1 is DFQATT and CDR2 is SNEGSKA in the germline V gene (reference sequence). The CDR3 is 13 residues long. Deletions cut 5 bases from V and 1 base from J, with 11 bases between. CDR3 in amino acids: CSAPVTPNTEAFF. The CDR3 DNA sequence: TGCAGTGCTCCTGTGACTCCGAACACTGAAGCTTTCTTT.

The chain uses TRBV12-3 or TRBV12-4 and TRBJ2-5, with a possible D match to TRBD1 (5 bases). V was cut by 1 base and J by 5 bases, with 11 bases left in between. CDR3 length equals 14 residues. CDR3: CASSLVGAGETQYF. DNA of the CDR3: TGTGCCAGCAGTTTAGTAGGGGCCGGTGAGACCCAGTACTTC.

The chain uses TRBV4-2 and TRBJ2-2; D is unresolved. The CDR3 has 17 amino acids. Deletions cut 1 base from V and 3 bases from J, with 15 bases between. CDR1 LGHNA and CDR2 YNFKEQ come from the germline V gene. The CDR3 here is CASSQGSRSLDTGELFF. In nucleotides, the CDR3 is TGTGCCAGCAGCCAAGGTTCGCGGTCTCTAGACACCGGGGAGCTGTTTTTT.

The V call is TRBV20-1, the J call TRBJ1-5; D is unresolved. The germline gives CDR1 DFQATT, CDR2 SNEGSKA (reference sequence). V was cut by 6 bases and J by 2 bases, with 17 bases left in between. This CDR3 region has 15 residues. This CDR3 is CSATPTVSGNQPQHF. The CDR3 nucleotides read TGCAGTGCCACCCCAACAGTCTCAGGCAATCAGCCCCAGCATTTT.